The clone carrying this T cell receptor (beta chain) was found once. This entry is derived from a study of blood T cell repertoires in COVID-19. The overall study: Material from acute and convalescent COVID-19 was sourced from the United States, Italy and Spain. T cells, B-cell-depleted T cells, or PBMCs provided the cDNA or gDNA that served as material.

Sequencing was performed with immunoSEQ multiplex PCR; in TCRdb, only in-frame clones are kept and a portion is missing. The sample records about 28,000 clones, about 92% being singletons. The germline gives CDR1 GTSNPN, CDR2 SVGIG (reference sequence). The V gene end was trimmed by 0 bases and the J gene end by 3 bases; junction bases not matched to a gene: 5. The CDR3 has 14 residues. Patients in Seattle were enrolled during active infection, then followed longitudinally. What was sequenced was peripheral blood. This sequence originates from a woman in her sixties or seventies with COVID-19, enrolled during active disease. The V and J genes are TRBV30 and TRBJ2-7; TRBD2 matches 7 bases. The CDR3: CAWSVRLADYEQYF. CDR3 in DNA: TGTGCCTGGAGTGTCCGGCTAGCGGACTACGAGCAGTACTTC.